These 8 T cell receptor beta chains were sequenced from one sample in a study of identical twins. MiXCR was run by TCRdb on the 5' RACE reads, yielding one entry per CDR3 protein. The profile shows fewer than 350,000 distinct CDR3 sequences, under 9% of them singletons. These data are also associated with another study on yellow fever vaccine responses in identical twins.

The sequencing sample was made of memory (CD45RO+) T cells sorted from blood. Receptors originate from a young woman in good health.

The chain joins TRBV12-5 to TRBJ2-5, with D possibly matching TRBD1 (7 bases). Germline loops: CDR1 LGHNT, CDR2 FRNRAP. This CDR3 comprises 14 residues. V lost 1 base to trimming and J lost 5 bases, with 11 bases between them. CDR3 DNA: TGTGCTAGTGGTTTGGCCCCAGGGGGGGAGACCCAGTACTTC. This encodes CASGLAPGGETQYF.

The J gene is TRBJ1-2, the V gene TRBV25-1; D not certain. The CDR3 is made up of 12 amino acids. V was clipped by 1 base and J by 8 bases, with 8 bases between them. The germline gives CDR1 MGHDK, CDR2 SYGVNS. The CDR3 sequence: CASSEFRVGYTF. Here the CDR3 DNA reads TGTGCCAGCAGTGAATTCCGTGTAGGCTACACCTTC.

This clonotype was detected only a few times. The chain links TRBV28 to TRBJ1-2, with 9 bases identical to TRBD1. Germline V gene lookup returns CDR1 MDHEN and CDR2 SYDVKM. The trim removed 6 bases at V and 5 bases at J, leaving 4 bases unmatched. This CDR3 is built from 13 residues. CDR3 coding DNA: TGTGCCAGCAGGGTTGACAGGGGGTATGGCTACACCTTC. This gives the protein CASRVDRGYGYTF.

This clonotype was recorded a few times. The CDR3 is CASSLGHNTEAFF. CDR3 DNA sequence: TGTGCCAGCAGCTTGGGTCACAACACTGAAGCTTTCTTT. This chain uses TRBV5-5 with TRBJ1-1; D remains ambiguous. There are 13 residues in the CDR3. Germline loops: CDR1 SGHKS, CDR2 YYEKEE (reference sequence). V lost 0 bases and J lost 2, with 5 bases in between.

CDR3 coding DNA: TGTGCCAGCTCACCACAGACTAGCGGGCAAGAGACCCAGTACTTC. Amino acid sequence: CASSPQTSGQETQYF. V and J are TRBV18 and TRBJ2-5, with TRBD2 matching 10 bases. The CDR3 runs 15 residues. Losses at the gene ends were 1 base for V and 2 bases for J; bases not matched to a gene: 1. Per the germline V gene, CDR1 is KGHSH and CDR2 is LQKENI.

This clonotype was found a few times. The V gene is TRBV11-2, the J gene TRBJ2-7; TRBD2 agrees at 7 bases. Per the germline V gene, CDR1 is SGHAT and CDR2 is FQNNGV. With V trimmed by 4 bases and J by 2 bases, 17 bases remained unmatched. The CDR3 sequence is 18 residues long. CDR3 sequence: CASSSYLLSSGNPYEQYF. In nucleotides, the CDR3 is TGTGCCAGCAGCTCTTACTTACTGTCTAGCGGAAACCCCTACGAGCAGTACTTC.

This clonotype was picked up a small number of times. The rearrangement uses TRBV7-8 and TRBJ2-7, with no clear D. Trimming removed 5 bases from V and 2 bases from J, with 13 bases in between. CDR1 is SGHVS and CDR2 is FQNEAQ in the germline V gene. CDR3 length: 14 residues. CDR3 coding DNA: TGTGCCAGCAGCCAGGACCATTCGGCCTACGAGCAGTACGTC. Protein sequence: CASSQDHSAYEQYV.

This clonotype was detected only a few times. The V gene is TRBV20-1, the J gene TRBJ2-1; D is perhaps TRBD2 (5 bases). Trimming took 0 bases from V and 13 from J, leaving 13 bases between them. Per the germline V gene, CDR1 is DFQATT and CDR2 is SNEGSKA (reference sequence). The CDR3 contains 12 residues. DNA for the CDR3: TGCAGTGCTAGAGATCGAAGCGGAGGACAGTTCTTC. Its translation is CSARDRSGGQFF.